These T cell receptor beta chains were read from a single sample in a study of blood T cell repertoires in COVID-19. TCRdb's table, derived via immunoSEQ multiplex PCR, lists solely in-frame clones and lacks some. The repertoire holds about 170,000 clones, roughly 80% seen once, with around 4.8% in the top ten. Material for sequencing was PBMCs or T cells enriched from blood (not recorded which). Receptors originate from a woman aged 50 to 65 who had recovered from COVID-19. Both conserved end residues are part of each CDR3. The D gene is left open where the match is weak. Size is stated for part of the rows, as once, few or many counts, or as a class when the clone is expanded.

v_gene: TRBV5-4
d_gene: TRBD1
abundance: -
j_gene: TRBJ1-3
CDR3nt: TGTGCCACCTCCCGTACAGGGGCTGGAAACACCATATATTTT
CDR3aa: CATSRTGAGNTIYF

v_gene: TRBV6-5
d_gene: -
abundance: few
j_gene: TRBJ2-3
CDR3nt: TGTGCCAGCACCCCAGGGTCCGGCACAGATACGCAGTATTTT
CDR3aa: CASTPGSGTDTQYF

v_gene: TRBV6-1
d_gene: -
abundance: -
j_gene: TRBJ1-2
CDR3nt: TGTGCCAGCAGTGAAATCAGCGGCTATGGCTACACCTTC
CDR3aa: CASSEISGYGYTF

v_gene: TRBV10-3
d_gene: TRBD1
abundance: few
j_gene: TRBJ1-2
CDR3nt: TGTGCCATCAGTGGCTCCGGGACAGGGTCTAGCTACACCTTC
CDR3aa: CAISGSGTGSSYTF

v_gene: TRBV7-8
d_gene: TRBD1
abundance: once
j_gene: TRBJ1-1
CDR3nt: TGTGCCAGCACGCGTACGACAGGGATCGCGAAGAACACTGAAGCTTTCTTT
CDR3aa: CASTRTTGIAKNTEAFF

v_gene: TRBV28
d_gene: -
abundance: -
j_gene: TRBJ1-5
CDR3nt: TGTGCCAGCAGTACGGCCCCACAGGGTTATAGCAATCAGCCCCAGCATTTT
CDR3aa: CASSTAPQGYSNQPQHF

v_gene: TRBV5-1
d_gene: -
abundance: few
j_gene: TRBJ2-3
CDR3nt: TGCGCCAGCAGCCCAGGGCAGGGTAGGGATACGCAGTATTTT
CDR3aa: CASSPGQGRDTQYF

v_gene: TRBV20-1
d_gene: -
abundance: -
j_gene: TRBJ1-2
CDR3nt: TGCAGTGCCCCTCCGGTATCCGGCTACACCTTC
CDR3aa: CSAPPVSGYTF

v_gene: TRBV27
d_gene: -
abundance: -
j_gene: TRBJ1-2
CDR3nt: TGTGCCACCACCGCCGGCTATGGCTACACCTTC
CDR3aa: CATTAGYGYTF

v_gene: TRBV12-2
d_gene: -
abundance: -
j_gene: TRBJ1-5
CDR3nt: TGTGCAAGTCGCTTAGGGGCCAGAGAGAATCAGCCCCAGCATTTT
CDR3aa: CASRLGARENQPQHF

v_gene: TRBV9
d_gene: -
abundance: -
j_gene: TRBJ2-1
CDR3nt: TGTGCCAGCAGCCTTACAGGGTCCCCCCTCTCCTACAATGAGCAGTTCTTC
CDR3aa: CASSLTGSPLSYNEQFF

v_gene: TRBV7-9
d_gene: TRBD1
abundance: -
j_gene: TRBJ1-1
CDR3nt: TGTGCCAGCAGCCAGGACAGGGGGCCGTGGACTGAAGCTTTCTTT
CDR3aa: CASSQDRGPWTEAFF

v_gene: TRBV28
d_gene: TRBD2
abundance: -
j_gene: TRBJ2-3
CDR3nt: TGTGCCAGCACCGAATCCGGGGGGAGAAGCACAGATACGCAGTATTTT
CDR3aa: CASTESGGRSTDTQYF

v_gene: TRBV9
d_gene: TRBD1
abundance: -
j_gene: TRBJ1-5
CDR3nt: TGTGCCAGCAGTCTATCCGGGACAGGCAATCAGCCCCAGCATTTT
CDR3aa: CASSLSGTGNQPQHF

v_gene: TRBV27
d_gene: -
abundance: -
j_gene: TRBJ2-1
CDR3nt: TGTGCCAGCAGCTTGATTAACAGGGAGGGCTACAATGAGCAGTTCTTC
CDR3aa: CASSLINREGYNEQFF

v_gene: TRBV18
d_gene: TRBD1
abundance: -
j_gene: TRBJ1-2
CDR3nt: TGTGCCAGCTCATCTGGACAGGCTAACTATGGCTACACCTTC
CDR3aa: CASSSGQANYGYTF

v_gene: TRBV11-2
d_gene: -
abundance: -
j_gene: TRBJ2-4
CDR3nt: TGTGCCAGCAGCTTAGCGGTCTCGATAGCCAAAAACATTCAGTACTTC
CDR3aa: CASSLAVSIAKNIQYF

v_gene: TRBV15
d_gene: -
abundance: -
j_gene: TRBJ1-2
CDR3nt: TGTGCCACCAGCAGAGATCTGGCAGGGAACTATGGCTACACCTTC
CDR3aa: CATSRDLAGNYGYTF

v_gene: TRBV5-1
d_gene: -
abundance: -
j_gene: TRBJ1-1
CDR3nt: TGCGCCAGCCGGGTTGACACTGAAGCTTTCTTT
CDR3aa: CASRVDTEAFF

v_gene: TRBV30
d_gene: TRBD2
abundance: -
j_gene: TRBJ2-3
CDR3nt: TGTGCCTGGAGGTATGGGAGGGAAACAGATACGCAGTATTTT
CDR3aa: CAWRYGRETDTQYF

v_gene: TRBV3-1/TRBV3-2
d_gene: -
abundance: -
j_gene: TRBJ1-4
CDR3nt: TGTGCCAGCAGCCAAGAAAATCCTGTCCTCGGGGGGGAAAAACTGTTTTTT
CDR3aa: CASSQENPVLGGEKLFF

v_gene: TRBV15
d_gene: -
abundance: few
j_gene: TRBJ1-5
CDR3nt: TGTGCCACCAGCAGAGTGGAGGGAGGCGATCAGCCCCAGCATTTT
CDR3aa: CATSRVEGGDQPQHF

v_gene: TRBV11-1
d_gene: -
abundance: -
j_gene: TRBJ1-1
CDR3nt: TGTGCCAGCCGCCGACAGTTCCGGACTGAAGCTTTCTTT
CDR3aa: CASRRQFRTEAFF

v_gene: TRBV18
d_gene: TRBD1
abundance: -
j_gene: TRBJ1-5
CDR3nt: TGTGCCAGCTCACGAACAGGGGGCGCGGGTCAGCCCCAGCATTTT
CDR3aa: CASSRTGGAGQPQHF

v_gene: TRBV30
d_gene: -
abundance: few
j_gene: TRBJ1-1
CDR3nt: TGTGCCTGGAAGGCTGGGCAGCTCGGCCCTGAAGCTTTCTTT
CDR3aa: CAWKAGQLGPEAFF

v_gene: TRBV7-2
d_gene: -
abundance: -
j_gene: TRBJ2-5
CDR3nt: TGTGCCAGCAGCTTTAGGACTGCCGGCGAGACCCAGTACTTC
CDR3aa: CASSFRTAGETQYF

v_gene: TRBV30
d_gene: -
abundance: -
j_gene: TRBJ2-3
CDR3nt: TGTGCCTGCGATAAACGGGGAGGCACAGATACGCAGTATTTT
CDR3aa: CACDKRGGTDTQYF

v_gene: TRBV6-5
d_gene: -
abundance: -
j_gene: TRBJ1-5
CDR3nt: TGTGCCAGCTACAGTAATAGCAATCAGCCCCAGCATTTT
CDR3aa: CASYSNSNQPQHF

v_gene: TRBV24-1
d_gene: -
abundance: -
j_gene: TRBJ2-2
CDR3nt: TGTGCCACCAGTGATTCTTGGCCCGCCCAAGGGGACACCGGGGAGCTGTTTTTT
CDR3aa: CATSDSWPAQGDTGELFF

v_gene: TRBV6-2/TRBV6-3
d_gene: -
abundance: once
j_gene: TRBJ1-5
CDR3nt: TGTGCCAGCAGTTTCCCTCCCCGGGCCCAGCATTTT
CDR3aa: CASSFPPRAQHF

v_gene: TRBV27
d_gene: TRBD2
abundance: -
j_gene: TRBJ2-5
CDR3nt: TGTGCCAGCAGTCGATGGGGCGGGGGGGCGAGAGAGACCCAGTACTTC
CDR3aa: CASSRWGGGARETQYF

v_gene: TRBV4-1
d_gene: TRBD1
abundance: -
j_gene: TRBJ1-6
CDR3nt: TGCGCCAGCAGCCACAACCCGGACAGGGGTTCACCCCTCCACTTT
CDR3aa: CASSHNPDRGSPLHF

v_gene: TRBV12-3/TRBV12-4
d_gene: -
abundance: -
j_gene: TRBJ1-2
CDR3nt: TGTGCCAGCAGTGACTCTGATGGCTACACCTTC
CDR3aa: CASSDSDGYTF

v_gene: TRBV11-3
d_gene: TRBD1
abundance: -
j_gene: TRBJ1-1
CDR3nt: TGTGCCAGCAGCACCCGGACAGGGGGGATCACTGAAGCTTTCTTT
CDR3aa: CASSTRTGGITEAFF

v_gene: TRBV10-3
d_gene: -
abundance: few
j_gene: TRBJ1-2
CDR3nt: TGTGCCATCAGTGATCTAGGGGACTATGGCTACACCTTC
CDR3aa: CAISDLGDYGYTF

v_gene: TRBV7-8
d_gene: -
abundance: -
j_gene: TRBJ1-2
CDR3nt: TGTGCCAGCAGCTTAGTATTCGATGGCGGCTACACCTTC
CDR3aa: CASSLVFDGGYTF

v_gene: TRBV5-8
d_gene: -
abundance: -
j_gene: TRBJ1-3
CDR3nt: TGTGCCAGCAGCTCGGGAAGACGGACGGGAGGAAACACCATATATTTT
CDR3aa: CASSSGRRTGGNTIYF